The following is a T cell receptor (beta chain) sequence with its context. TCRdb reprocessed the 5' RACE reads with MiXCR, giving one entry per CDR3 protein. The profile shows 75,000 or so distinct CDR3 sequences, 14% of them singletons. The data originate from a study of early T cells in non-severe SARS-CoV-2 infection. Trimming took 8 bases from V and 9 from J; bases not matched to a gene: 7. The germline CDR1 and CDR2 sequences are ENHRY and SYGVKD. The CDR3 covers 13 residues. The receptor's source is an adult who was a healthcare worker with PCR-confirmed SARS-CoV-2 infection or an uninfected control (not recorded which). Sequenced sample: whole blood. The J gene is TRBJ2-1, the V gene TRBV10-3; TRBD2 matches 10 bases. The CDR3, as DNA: TGTGCCATCGGGCAGCGGGGGGGAGGTGAGCAGTTCTTC. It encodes CAIGQRGGGEQFF.